The entry that follows covers one T cell receptor beta chain sequence. After extraction with the RNeasy kit, roughly 0.45 to 1 ug of the RNA was reverse transcribed using random hexamers. TCRdb fed the immunoSEQ multiplex PCR reads into MiXCR, producing one record per CDR3 protein. The table shows roughly 200,000 distinct CDR3 sequences, with approximately 93% occurring only once. These data originate in a study of CD8 T cells in Susac syndrome. Blood CD8+ and CD4+ T cells underwent high-throughput TCR beta sequencing. Healthy donors were controls matched for age and sex. The clonotype was recovered from a human donor in good health. The sequencing input was CD4+ T cells from PBMCs.

This chain's CDR3 is CASSFIGVLNQPQHF. In nucleotides, the CDR3 is TGTGCCAGCAGCTTCATAGGGGTTCTCAATCAGCCCCAGCATTTT. The rearrangement joins TRBV7-2 to TRBJ1-5, with D perhaps TRBD1 (5 bases). V lost 3 bases and J lost 3, with 12 bases in between. Germline V gives CDR1 SGHTA, CDR2 FQGNSA. The CDR3 sequence is 15 residues long.